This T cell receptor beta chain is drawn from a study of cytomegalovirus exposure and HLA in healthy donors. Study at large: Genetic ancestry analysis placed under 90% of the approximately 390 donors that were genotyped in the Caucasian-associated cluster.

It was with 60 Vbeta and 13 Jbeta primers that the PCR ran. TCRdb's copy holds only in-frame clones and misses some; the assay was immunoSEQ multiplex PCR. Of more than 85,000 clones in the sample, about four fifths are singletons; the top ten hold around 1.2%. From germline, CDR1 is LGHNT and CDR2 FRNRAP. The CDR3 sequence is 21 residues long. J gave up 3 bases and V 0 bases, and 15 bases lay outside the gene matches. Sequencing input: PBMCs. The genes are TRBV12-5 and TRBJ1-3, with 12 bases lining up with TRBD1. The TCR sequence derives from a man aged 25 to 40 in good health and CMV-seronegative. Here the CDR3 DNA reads TGTGCTAGTGGTTTGGTACAGTTAGGGACAGGGGGCCGCGCGCATGGAAACACCATATATTTT. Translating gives CASGLVQLGTGGRAHGNTIYF. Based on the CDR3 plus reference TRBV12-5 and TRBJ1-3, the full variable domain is DARVTQTPRHKVTEMGQEVTMRCQPILGHNTVFWYRQTMMQGLELLAYFRNRAPLDDSGMPKDRFSAEMPDATLATLKIQPSEPRDSAVYFCASGLVQLGTGGRAHGNTIYFGEGSWLTVV.